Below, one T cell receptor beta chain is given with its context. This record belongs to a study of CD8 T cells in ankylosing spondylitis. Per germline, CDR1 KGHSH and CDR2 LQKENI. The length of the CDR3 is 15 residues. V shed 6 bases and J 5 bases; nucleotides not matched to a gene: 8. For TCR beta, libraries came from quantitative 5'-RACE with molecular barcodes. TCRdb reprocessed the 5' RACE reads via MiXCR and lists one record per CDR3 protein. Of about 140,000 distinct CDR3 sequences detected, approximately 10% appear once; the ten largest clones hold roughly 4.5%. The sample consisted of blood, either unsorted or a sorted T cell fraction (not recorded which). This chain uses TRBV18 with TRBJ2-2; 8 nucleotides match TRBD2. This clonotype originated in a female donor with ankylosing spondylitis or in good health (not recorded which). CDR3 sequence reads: CASSLGSGSTGELFF. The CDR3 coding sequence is TGTGCCAGCTCTCTCGGGAGCGGGAGTACCGGGGAGCTGTTTTTT.